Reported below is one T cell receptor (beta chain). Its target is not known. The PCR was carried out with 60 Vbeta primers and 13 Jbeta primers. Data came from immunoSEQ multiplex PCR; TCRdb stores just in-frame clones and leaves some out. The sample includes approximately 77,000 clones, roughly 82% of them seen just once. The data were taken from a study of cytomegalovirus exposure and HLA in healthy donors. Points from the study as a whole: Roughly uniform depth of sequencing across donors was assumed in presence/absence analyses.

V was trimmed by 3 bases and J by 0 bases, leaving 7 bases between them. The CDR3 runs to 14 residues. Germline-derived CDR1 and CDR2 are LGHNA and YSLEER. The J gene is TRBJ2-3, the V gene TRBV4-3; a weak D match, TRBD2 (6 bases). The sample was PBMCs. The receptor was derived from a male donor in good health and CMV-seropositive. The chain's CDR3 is CASSQGGSTDTQYF. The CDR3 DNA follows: TGCGCCAGCAGCCAGGGGGGAAGCACAGATACGCAGTATTTT.